This T cell receptor beta chain was sequenced in a study of CD8 T cells in Susac syndrome (dated 2019 in TCRdb). A note on the overall study: Whether CD8+ T cell activation and differentiation in Susac syndrome was antigen driven was tested using repertoire sequencing. What the authors observed across the whole study: The TCR sequencing and HLA analysis was acknowledged to have included a relatively small number of individuals.

Turning to this clonotype: Its antigen target is currently unknown. It has no much larger one-base neighbor in the sample; base qualities were not kept.

High-throughput TCR beta sequencing profiled peripheral blood CD8+ and CD4+ T cells from healthy donors, Susac syndrome patients and multiple sclerosis patients. The multiple sclerosis controls were treatment-naive patients who had stable or active relapsing-remitting disease and met the revised McDonald criteria. CD8+ TEMRA cells were enriched by FACS, while bulk CD8+ and CD4+ T cells were purified by magnetic negative isolation. Blood was collected in EDTA tubes and processed within 24 hours, with PBMCs isolated through density gradient centrifugation. PBMCs destined for TCR sequencing were cryopreserved in liquid nitrogen and later thawed in a 37 °C water bath. The sorted or isolated CD4+, CD8+ and CD8+ TEMRA cells had a purity of 90% or higher. CDR1 and CDR2, looked up from the germline V gene (reference sequence), are DFQATT and SNEGSKA. V loses 5 bases, J loses 4 bases, and the germline ends lie 9 bases apart. The CDR3 holds 12 amino acids from the cysteine to the phenylalanine. The DNA shown is the 36-base CDR3, in frame from base 1.

RNA was extracted with the RNeasy kit and roughly 0.5 to 1 ug was reverse transcribed using random hexamers. The immunoSEQ multiplex PCR assay, which covers 54 Vbeta and 13 Jbeta segments, was used to amplify TCR beta CDR3 regions. PCR amplification bias was corrected using a synthetic template baseline for primer optimization and computational correction. The source study handled its data this way. Reads were assigned to V, D and J genes according to IMGT and analyzed in immunoSEQ Analyzer, with only productive sequences retained. To calculate clonality, Shannon entropy was normalized by log2 of the number of productive unique sequences and then subtracted from one. For each patient and control, public and private clones were evaluated within the 100 most prevalent clones. Clones were defined as Susac-specific if absent from the healthy and MS cohorts, from around 1,000 published viral clones and from other ImmuneACCESS disease sequences. Starting from the raw public reads, TCRdb applied fastp trimming at Q25, assembled clones with MiXCR and retained in-frame beta chains. CDR3 protein duplicates are merged, each entry listing the most common genes and DNA. It is TCRdb's table, rather than the study itself, that gives the V and J calls and clone size. For this sample the table gives around 180,000 distinct CDR3 sequences, of which under 97% were detected only once. The ten largest account for approximately 0.1% of the sample.

In this chain, TRBV20-1 is recombined with TRBJ1-5; the D segment could be TRBD1, given 5 matching bases. The sample taken for sequencing was CD4+ T cells from PBMCs. The receptor comes from a human donor with multiple sclerosis. This receptor carries the CDR3 CSAGTLNQPQHF. The DNA sequence reads TGCAGTGCTGGGACGTTGAATCAGCCCCAGCATTTT.